One and the same sample provided the 10 T cell receptor beta chains below, sequenced in a study of blood T cells in healthy people across ages. Alongside a J-beta primer mix, a sample-barcoded 5' primer served in a second PCR lasting about 7 to 11 cycles. MiXCR, applied by TCRdb to the 5' RACE reads, yields one record per CDR3 protein. The sample includes approximately 1,100,000 distinct CDR3 sequences, more than 35% of them seen just once. Material: blood. The receptors originated from a woman aged 55 to 70 in good health.

The genes are TRBV27 and TRBJ1-5, with D possibly being TRBD1 (6 bases). The V end lost 5 bases, the J end lost 4 bases, and 12 bases lay between the germline ends. The CDR3 loop spans 14 amino acids. Germline CDR1 is MNHEY and CDR2 is SMNVEV (reference sequence). The CDR3 region is CASSIQGENQPQHF. The CDR3 DNA reads as TGTGCCAGCAGTATACAGGGAGAAAATCAGCCCCAGCATTTT.

The rearrangement links TRBV6-2 or TRBV6-3 to TRBJ2-3; 8 positions agree with TRBD1. This CDR3 is 15 amino acids long. Germline loops: CDR1 MNHEY, CDR2 SVGEGT. V was pared by 4 bases and J by 2 bases, with 5 bases of the junction left unmatched. CDR3 sequence reads: CASSLQGADTDTQYF. The CDR3 nucleotides are TGTGCCAGCAGTTTGCAGGGGGCGGACACAGATACGCAGTATTTT.

This clonotype was picked up a small number of times. The chain carries TRBV10-3 and TRBJ2-7; 8 bases line up with TRBD1. Unmatched junction bases numbered 3, after V lost 5 bases and J lost 0 bases. The CDR3 sequence is 14 residues long. The germline CDR1 and CDR2 sequences are ENHRY and SYGVKD. DNA of the CDR3: TGTGCCATCAGTAAGACAGGGGCCTCCTACGAGCAGTACTTC. It translates to CAISKTGASYEQYF.

This clonotype turned up a few times. The V call is TRBV5-5, the J call TRBJ2-5; 9 nucleotides align to TRBD1. Germline loops: CDR1 SGHKS, CDR2 YYEKEE (reference sequence). Losses at the gene ends were 3 bases for V and 5 bases for J; bases not matched to a gene: 5. The CDR3 has 14 amino acids. The CDR3: CASSWTGEGETQYF. CDR3 nucleotide sequence: TGTGCCAGCAGCTGGACAGGGGAAGGGGAGACCCAGTACTTC.

The CDR3 region has the DNA TGTGCCAGCAGTTTAGGGCGGGACCGTACCCTCGAGCAGTACTTC. Its translation is CASSLGRDRTLEQYF. V usage is TRBV27 and J usage is TRBJ2-7; tentatively, D is TRBD2 (6 bases). Germline V gene sequence: CDR1 MNHEY, CDR2 SMNVEV (reference sequence). Trimming left V 2 bases short and J 6 bases short, with 17 bases between. The CDR3 extends over 15 amino acids.

This chain links TRBV7-6 with TRBJ2-3; 7 bases agree with TRBD2. After removal of 5 bases from V and 3 bases from J, the junction contained 11 bases not matched to a gene. The CDR3 contains 16 residues. The germline CDR1 and CDR2 sequences are SGHVS and FNYEAQ. CDR3 nucleotides: TGTGCCAGCAGCCGTTTTGCGGGAGTAGGAACAGATACGCAGTATTTT. This codes for CASSRFAGVGTDTQYF.

The rearrangement links TRBV29-1 to TRBJ2-5; 8 bases line up with TRBD2. With V trimmed by 2 bases and J by 0 bases, 5 bases remained unmatched. The CDR3 is made up of 15 amino acids. Germline CDR1 is SQVTM and CDR2 is ANQGSEA. CDR3 sequence: CSVETAGLDQETQYF. CDR3 coding DNA: TGCAGCGTTGAAACGGCGGGACTAGACCAAGAGACCCAGTACTTC. Supplemented by reference TRBV29-1 and TRBJ2-5, the full variable domain reads SAVISQKPSRDICQRGTSLTIQCQVDSQVTMMFWYRQQPGQSLTLIATANQGSEATYESGFVIDKFPISRPNLTFSTLTVSNMSPEDSSIYLCSVETAGLDQETQYFGPGTRLLVL.

V and J are TRBV29-1 and TRBJ2-1, with TRBD2 identical over 8 bases. The CDR3 has 11 residues. V shed 6 bases, J shed 7 bases, and the junction held 2 bases outside the gene matches. CDR1 and CDR2 from the germline V gene are SQVTM and ANQGSEA. CDR3 in DNA: TGCAGCGTGGGACTAGGGAATGAGCAGTTCTTC. This encodes CSVGLGNEQFF.

The V gene is TRBV4-1, the J gene TRBJ2-2; 7 bases align to TRBD2. V trimming: 4 bases; J trimming: 4 bases; junction bases outside the gene matches: 9. CDR1 MGHRA and CDR2 YSYEKL come from the germline V gene. The CDR3 length is 16 residues. In DNA form, the CDR3 reads TGCGCCAGCAGCCGAATACGACCGGGAGGCACCGGGGAGCTGTTTTTT. Its protein is CASSRIRPGGTGELFF.

This clonotype has only a few counts. The CDR3 DNA follows: TGCGCCAGCAGCCAACCTGGACAGAACAATGAGCAGTTCTTC. Its translation: CASSQPGQNNEQFF. This chain joins TRBV5-1 and TRBJ2-1, with a tentative D call TRBD1 (6 bases). The ends were cut back, 4 bases at V and 5 bases at J, with 13 bases in the middle. Germline-derived CDR1 and CDR2 are SGHRS and YFSETQ. The CDR3 is 14 amino acids.